These T cell receptor beta chains were read from a single sample in a study of blood T cell repertoires in COVID-19. Generated by immunoSEQ multiplex PCR, the TCRdb table keeps only in-frame clones and is missing some. The sample has roughly 100,000 clones, 84% seen once; the top ten hold 9.5% to 10%. Sequenced: peripheral blood. These receptors were collected from a man aged 40-55 years with active or convalescent COVID-19. CDR3s include the opening cysteine and the closing phenylalanine or tryptophan. The size entry is marked missing in some rows and otherwise reads once, few, many or a size class.

cdr3_length j_call v_call clone_size cdr3_aa
13 TRBJ1-1 TRBV4-3 . CASSRTGMGEAFF
11 TRBJ1-2 TRBV3-1/TRBV3-2 . CASSQRYGYTF
14 TRBJ2-7 TRBV19 . CASSSRGYSYEQYF
12 TRBJ2-7 TRBV2 few CASKQHLYEQYF
15 TRBJ2-1 TRBV6-5 . CASSPLAGGPDEQFF
13 TRBJ1-2 TRBV12-3/TRBV12-4 . CASREAGAGGYTF
15 TRBJ2-1 TRBV7-7 . CASSLAPGSYNEQFF
14 TRBJ2-3 TRBV9 . CASSVTGEGSTQYF
14 TRBJ2-2 TRBV5-1 . CASSGGQITGELFF
20 TRBJ2-7 TRBV23-1 . CASSQSWETVTSGVSYEQYF
15 TRBJ1-1 TRBV2 . CASSAQRSPHTEAFF
16 TRBJ1-5 TRBV19 . CASSTPQGALLGAQHF
15 TRBJ1-5 TRBV7-2 once CASSFVGGGNQPQHF
16 TRBJ2-7 TRBV24-1 . CATTPTRIGREYEQYF
15 TRBJ2-5 TRBV6-5 . CASRAGQGPQETQYF
13 TRBJ1-3 TRBV11-2 . CASSLELVNTIYF
14 TRBJ1-5 TRBV19 once CASSMEPTRQPQHF
14 TRBJ2-5 TRBV11-3 once CASSSSRGPETQYF
17 TRBJ1-2 TRBV18 . CASSPPGQDFSHRGYTF
12 TRBJ2-3 TRBV6-5 . CASQGLSDTQYF
15 TRBJ1-1 TRBV14 few CASSQERGGITEAFF
14 TRBJ1-4 TRBV19 . CASSPGQHNEKLFF
15 TRBJ1-2 TRBV7-2 . CASSVSGTASYGYTF
15 TRBJ1-2 TRBV13 once CASSSNDRAVYGYTF
14 TRBJ1-4 TRBV5-1 . CASSLTATNEKLFF
15 TRBJ1-5 TRBV19 . CASSIDLSPPVAQHF
16 TRBJ1-2 TRBV5-5 few CASTRGALDSNYGYTF